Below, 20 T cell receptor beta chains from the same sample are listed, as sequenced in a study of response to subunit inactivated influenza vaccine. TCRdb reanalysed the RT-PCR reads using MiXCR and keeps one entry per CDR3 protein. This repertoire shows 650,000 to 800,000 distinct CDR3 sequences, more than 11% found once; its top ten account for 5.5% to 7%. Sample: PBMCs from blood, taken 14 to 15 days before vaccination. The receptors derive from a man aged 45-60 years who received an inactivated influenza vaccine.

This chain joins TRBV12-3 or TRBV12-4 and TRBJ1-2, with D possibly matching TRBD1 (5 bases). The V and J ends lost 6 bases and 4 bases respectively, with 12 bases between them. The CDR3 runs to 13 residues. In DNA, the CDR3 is TGTGCCAGCAGGGGGGTTTCCCTCTATGGCTACACCTTC. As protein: CASRGVSLYGYTF.

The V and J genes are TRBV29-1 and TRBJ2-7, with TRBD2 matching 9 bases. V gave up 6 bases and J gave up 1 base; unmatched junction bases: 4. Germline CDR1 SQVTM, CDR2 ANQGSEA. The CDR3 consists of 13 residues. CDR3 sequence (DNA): TGCAGCGTGACTAGCGGAGGATCCTACGAGCAGTACTTC. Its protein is CSVTSGGSYEQYF.

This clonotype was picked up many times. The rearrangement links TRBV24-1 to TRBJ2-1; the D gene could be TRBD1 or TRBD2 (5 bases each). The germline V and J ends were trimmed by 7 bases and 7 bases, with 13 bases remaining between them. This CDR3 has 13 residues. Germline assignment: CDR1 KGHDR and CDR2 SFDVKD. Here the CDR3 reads CATSRGGENEQFF. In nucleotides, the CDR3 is TGTGCCACCAGCCGTGGGGGAGAAAATGAGCAGTTCTTC.

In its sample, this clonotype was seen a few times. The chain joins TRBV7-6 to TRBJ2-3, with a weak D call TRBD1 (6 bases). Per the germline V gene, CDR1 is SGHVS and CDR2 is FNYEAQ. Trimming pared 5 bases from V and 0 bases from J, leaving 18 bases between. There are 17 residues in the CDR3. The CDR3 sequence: CASSTFPGAFSTDTQYF. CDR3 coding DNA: TGTGCCAGCAGCACATTCCCAGGGGCCTTTAGCACAGATACGCAGTATTTT.

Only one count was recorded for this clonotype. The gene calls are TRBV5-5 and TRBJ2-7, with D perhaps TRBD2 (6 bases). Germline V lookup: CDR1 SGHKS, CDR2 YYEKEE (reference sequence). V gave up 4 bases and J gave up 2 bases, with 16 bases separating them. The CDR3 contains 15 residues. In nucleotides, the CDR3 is TGTGCCAGCAGCCCAACTGCGGGGCCTACCTACGAGCAGTACTTC. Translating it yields CASSPTAGPTYEQYF.

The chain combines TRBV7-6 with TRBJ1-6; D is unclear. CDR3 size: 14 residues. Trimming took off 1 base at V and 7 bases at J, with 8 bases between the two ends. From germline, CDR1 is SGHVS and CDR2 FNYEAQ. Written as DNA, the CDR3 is TGTGCCAGCAGCTTAGAACCACAGAATTCACCCCTCCACTTT. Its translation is CASSLEPQNSPLHF. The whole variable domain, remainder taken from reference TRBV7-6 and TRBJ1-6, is GAGVSQSPRYKVTKRGQDVALRCDPISGHVSLYWYRQALGQGPEFLTYFNYEAQQDKSGLPNDRFSAERPEGSISTLTIQRTEQRDSAMYRCASSLEPQNSPLHFGNGTRLTVT.

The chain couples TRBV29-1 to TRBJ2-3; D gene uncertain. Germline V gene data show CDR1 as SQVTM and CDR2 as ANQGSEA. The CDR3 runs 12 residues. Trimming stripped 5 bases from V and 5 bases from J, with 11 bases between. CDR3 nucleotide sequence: TGCAGCGTTTACCTTGGTGGAGATACGCAGTATTTT. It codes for CSVYLGGDTQYF.

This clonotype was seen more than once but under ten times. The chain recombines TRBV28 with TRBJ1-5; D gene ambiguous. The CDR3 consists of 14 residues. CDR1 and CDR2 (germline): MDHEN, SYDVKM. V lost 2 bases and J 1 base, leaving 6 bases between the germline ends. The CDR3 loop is CASSLDQSNQPQHF. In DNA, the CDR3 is TGTGCCAGCAGTTTAGACCAGAGCAATCAGCCCCAGCATTTT.

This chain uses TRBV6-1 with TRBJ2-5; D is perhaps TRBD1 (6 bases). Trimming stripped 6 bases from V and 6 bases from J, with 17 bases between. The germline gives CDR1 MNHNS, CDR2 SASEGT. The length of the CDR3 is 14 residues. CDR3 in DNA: TGTGCCAGCAGATGGACAGAGGGGGTACAGACCCAGTACTTC. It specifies CASRWTEGVQTQYF.

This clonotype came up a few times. DNA for the CDR3: TGTGCCAGCAGCTTAAGTAGGGGCCCAGGGGAGACCCAGTACTTC. As protein: CASSLSRGPGETQYF. The rearrangement joins TRBV11-2 to TRBJ2-5; TRBD1 is a possible D gene (5 bases). The germline V gene has CDR1 SGHAT and CDR2 FQNNGV. There are 15 residues in the CDR3. The V end was cut by 2 bases, the J end by 5 bases, with 15 bases between. Variable domain in full (rest from reference TRBV11-2 and TRBJ2-5): EAGVAQSPRYKIIEKRQSVAFWCNPISGHATLYWYQQILGQGPKLLIQFQNNGVVDDSQLPKDRFSAERLKGVDSTLKIQPAKLEDSAVYLCASSLSRGPGETQYFGPGTRLLVL.

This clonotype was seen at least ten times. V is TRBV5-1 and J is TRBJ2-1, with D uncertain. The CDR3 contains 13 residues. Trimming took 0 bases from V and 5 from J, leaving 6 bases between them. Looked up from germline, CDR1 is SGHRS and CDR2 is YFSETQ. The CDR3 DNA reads TGCGCCAGCAGCTTGGCGGTCGACAATGAGCAGTTCTTC. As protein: CASSLAVDNEQFF.

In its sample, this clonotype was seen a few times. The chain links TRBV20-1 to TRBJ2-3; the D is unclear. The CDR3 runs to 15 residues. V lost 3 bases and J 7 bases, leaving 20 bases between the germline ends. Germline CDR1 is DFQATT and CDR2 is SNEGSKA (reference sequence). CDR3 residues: CSARSAHLPTHTQYF. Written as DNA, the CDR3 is TGCAGTGCTAGGTCCGCCCACTTGCCCACCCATACGCAGTATTTT.

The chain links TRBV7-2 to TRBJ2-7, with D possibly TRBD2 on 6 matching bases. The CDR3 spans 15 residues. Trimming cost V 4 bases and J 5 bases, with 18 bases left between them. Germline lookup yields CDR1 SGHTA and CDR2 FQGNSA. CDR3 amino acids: CASSSQPNPGDEQYF. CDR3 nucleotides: TGTGCCAGCAGCTCTCAACCGAACCCGGGGGACGAGCAGTACTTC.

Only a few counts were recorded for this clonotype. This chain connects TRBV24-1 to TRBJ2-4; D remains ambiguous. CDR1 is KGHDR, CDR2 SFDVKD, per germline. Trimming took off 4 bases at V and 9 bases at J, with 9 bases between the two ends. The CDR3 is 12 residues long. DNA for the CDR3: TGTGCCACCAGTGACGGACCCTCCATTCAGTACTTC. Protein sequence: CATSDGPSIQYF.

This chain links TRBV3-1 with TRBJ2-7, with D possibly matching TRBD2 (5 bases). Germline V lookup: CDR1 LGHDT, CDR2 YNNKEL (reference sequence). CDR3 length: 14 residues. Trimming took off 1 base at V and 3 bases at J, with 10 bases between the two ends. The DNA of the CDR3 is TGTGCCAGCAGCCAAGCGAGGGCTAGCTACGAGCAGTACTTC. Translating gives CASSQARASYEQYF.

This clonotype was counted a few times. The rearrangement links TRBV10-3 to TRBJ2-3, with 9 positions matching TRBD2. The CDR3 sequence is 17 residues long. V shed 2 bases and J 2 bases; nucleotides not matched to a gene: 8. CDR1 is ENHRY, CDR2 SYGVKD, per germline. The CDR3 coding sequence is TGTGCCATCAGTGAGACTCCAGCGGGAGGATCCACAGATACGCAGTATTTT. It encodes CAISETPAGGSTDTQYF.

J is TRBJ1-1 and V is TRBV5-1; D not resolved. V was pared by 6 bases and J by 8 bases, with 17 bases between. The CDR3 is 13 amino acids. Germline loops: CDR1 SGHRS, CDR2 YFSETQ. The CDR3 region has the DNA TGCGCCAGCACCCCCGGGATTGGCTTAGAAGCTTTCTTT. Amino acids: CASTPGIGLEAFF.

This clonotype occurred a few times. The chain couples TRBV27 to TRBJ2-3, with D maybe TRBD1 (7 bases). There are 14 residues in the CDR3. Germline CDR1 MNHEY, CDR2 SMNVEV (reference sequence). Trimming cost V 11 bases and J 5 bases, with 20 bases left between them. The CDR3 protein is CAAKGGGAGDTQYF. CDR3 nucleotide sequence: TGTGCCGCTAAAGGGGGCGGGGCAGGAGATACGCAGTATTTT.

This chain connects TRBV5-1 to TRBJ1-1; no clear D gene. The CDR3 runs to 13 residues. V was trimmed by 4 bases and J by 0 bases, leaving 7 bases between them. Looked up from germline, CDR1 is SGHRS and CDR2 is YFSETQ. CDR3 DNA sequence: TGCGCCAGCAGCGGGAACTTGAACACTGAAGCTTTCTTT. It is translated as CASSGNLNTEAFF.

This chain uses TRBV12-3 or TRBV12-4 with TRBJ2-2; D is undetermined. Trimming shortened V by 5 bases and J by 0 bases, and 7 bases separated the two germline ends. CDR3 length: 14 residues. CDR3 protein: CASSPLPNTGELFF. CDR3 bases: TGTGCCAGCAGTCCCCTCCCGAACACCGGGGAGCTGTTTTTT.